Listed below are T cell receptor beta chains from one sample, sequenced in a study of OX40 agonist ivuxolimab in advanced cancers. Some clones are missing from TCRdb's copy, which holds only in-frame ones; the method was immunoSEQ multiplex PCR. There are approximately 74,000 clones in the sample; roughly 91% occur only once, and approximately 1.8% lies in the top ten. The source was CD4+ or CD8+ T cells sorted from blood, collected in a trial of the OX40 agonist ivuxolimab. These receptors all come from an adult with an advanced solid tumor such as melanoma, head and neck, liver or kidney cancer. The conserved cysteine and the conserved F or W are not part of the CDR3 here. For some rows the clone size is stated as once, few or many, or as a class when expanded; others skip it.

cdr3_aa v_call cdr3_length clone_size
ASSEGLKGWHHEQY TRBV6-1 14 .
ASSLQGWAEAF TRBV7-2 11 .
ASSPSPGPHQPQH TRBV7-9 13 once
ASRESGQLYGYT TRBV6-5 12 .
ASSLTGGEVETQY TRBV5-1 13 .
ASSVTSETNNEQF TRBV19 13 .
SARGPYEQY TRBV20-1 9 .
ASSQSGGQQETQY TRBV9 13 .
ASSSDPSSNEKLF TRBV11-2 13 .
ATSRGLAANTDTQY TRBV15 14 .